This T cell receptor beta chain was profiled in a study of blood T cell repertoires in COVID-19. On the study more broadly: Researchers got acute and convalescent COVID-19 samples from the United States, Italy and Spain.

Profiling relied on immunoSEQ multiplex PCR, and the TCRdb table lists in-frame clones only, not all of them. The table has 240,000 or so clones, roughly 90% seen once. The CDR3 contains 13 residues. Trimming took off 8 bases at V and 4 bases at J, with 11 bases between the two ends. The chain combines TRBV12-3 or TRBV12-4 with TRBJ2-2, with D unclear. Sample: peripheral blood. This receptor was identified in a man in his 60s with acute or convalescent COVID-19. DNA of the CDR3: TGTGCCAGCCAATTACAAAGCACCGGGGAGCTGTTTTTT. This sequence encodes CASQLQSTGELFF.